The entry that follows covers one TCR beta chain sequence. V shed 6 bases and J shed 2 bases, with 10 bases lying between them. This CDR3 is built from 13 residues. Germline assignment: CDR1 MNHEY and CDR2 SMNVEV (reference sequence). Treg sorting used a CD4+CD25+CD127-/low gate. TCRdb used MiXCR to reprocess the 5' RACE reads, holding one entry per CDR3 protein. The table records fewer than 75,000 distinct CDR3 sequences, 26% of them present only once. The sequenced sample consisted of tumor-infiltrating Tregs sorted from the breast tumor. The chain uses TRBV27 and TRBJ2-5, with D maybe TRBD2 (5 bases). This sequence originates from a female donor with breast cancer. CDR3 sequence: CASRPTTQETQYF. CDR3 nucleotide sequence: TGTGCCAGCAGGCCGACTACACAAGAGACCCAGTACTTC.